These 10 T cell receptor beta chains were all obtained from the same sample, sequenced in a study of molecular identifiers for immune sequencing clone quantification. TCRdb ran MiXCR on the PCR reads and lists one entry per CDR3 protein. Among 250,000 to 350,000 distinct CDR3 sequences listed, 20% to 25% were seen once. The sample was naive CD8+ T cells from blood, with Jurkat cell RNA spiked in. The subset: FACS-sorted CD8+CD4-CCR7+CD45RA+ naive T cells. Every receptor here comes from a human donor in good health. Some libraries in this study had Jurkat cell RNA spiked in.

A remark on this clonotype: A much more abundant neighbour one base away suggests this may be a read error. The J gene is TRBJ2-7, the V gene TRBV20-1; the D is unclear. The CDR3 sequence is 15 residues long. CDR1 and CDR2 (germline): DFQATT, SNEGSKA (reference sequence). This CDR3 is CSASTPRQSSYEHYF. DNA of the CDR3: TGCAGTGCCAGCACTCCTCGTCAAAGCTCCTACGAGCATTACTTC.

This clonotype appeared a single time. Being one base from a much bigger clone, this may be a read error. The conserved closing phenylalanine or tryptophan is absent in this CDR3, likely reflecting a read error. This chain connects TRBV27 to TRBJ2-7; tentatively, D is TRBD1 (6 bases). The V end was cut by 7 bases, the J end by 4 bases, with 17 bases between. Germline-derived CDR1 and CDR2 are MNHEY and SMNVEV (reference sequence). CDR3 length: 14 residues. CDR3 sequence: CASTPLGARYEQYL. The CDR3 DNA is TGTGCCAGCACCCCCCTGGGGGCGCGGTACGAGCAGTACCTC.

The chain combines TRBV7-9 with TRBJ1-2; 8 positions match TRBD1. The junction had 7 bases not matched to a gene; V was cut back by 3 bases and J by 4 bases. The germline V gene encodes CDR1 SEHNR and CDR2 FQNEAQ (reference sequence). The CDR3 covers 15 residues. In DNA form, the CDR3 reads TGTGCCAGCAGCTTGGGACAGGTGGCGGGCTATGGCTACACCTTC. Its translation: CASSLGQVAGYGYTF.

A few counts support this clonotype. A single base separates this from a much larger clone, so it may be a read error. The genes are TRBV7-2 and TRBJ2-3; no clear D gene. V lost 1 base and J 1 base, leaving 9 bases between the germline ends. CDR1 and CDR2 from the germline V gene are SGHTA and FQGNSA. This CDR3 has 15 amino acids. This chain's CDR3 is CASSLVTSGTDTQYF. The CDR3 DNA is TGTGCCAGCAGCTTAGTAACGTCAGGCACAGATACGCAGTATTTT. Based on the CDR3 plus reference TRBV7-2 and TRBJ2-3, the full variable domain is GAGVSQSPSNKVTEKGKDVELRCDPISGHTALYWYRQSLGQGLEFLIYFQGNSAPDKSGLPSDRFSAERTGGSVSTLTIQRTQQEDSAVYLCASSLVTSGTDTQYFGPGTRLTVL.

This clonotype was seen ten or more times. The junction departs from the called germline gene at one end, perhaps through a read error. This chain links TRBV12-3 or TRBV12-4 with TRBJ2-3; D gene uncertain. This CDR3 spans 14 amino acids. CDR3 protein: CASSPLGGTDTQYF. The CDR3 DNA sequence: TGCGCCAGCAGCCCACTCGGTGGCACAGATACGCAGTATTTT.

A few counts support this clonotype. The chain combines TRBV10-1 with TRBJ2-5; D is ambiguous. Trimming cost V 5 bases and J 2 bases, with 9 bases left between them. Germline V lookup: CDR1 WNHNN, CDR2 SYGVQD (reference sequence). The CDR3 is 13 residues long. CDR3 sequence reads: CASSQDGQETQYF. The DNA for the CDR3 is TGCGCCAGCAGTCAGGACGGACAAGAGACCCAGTACTTC.

This clonotype was observed many times. The chain has TRBV27 and TRBJ1-1; D gene unclear. Looked up from germline, CDR1 is MNHEY and CDR2 is SMNVEV (reference sequence). Trimming took 1 base from V and 1 from J, leaving 7 bases between them. This CDR3 spans 14 amino acids. The CDR3 sequence: CASSLYGPNTEAFF. The CDR3 nucleotides are TGTGCCAGCAGTTTATACGGGCCGAACACTGAAGCTTTCTTT.

This sequence joins TRBV6-2 or TRBV6-3 and TRBJ2-7; D possibly matches TRBD1 or TRBD2 (5 bases each). Germline V lookup: CDR1 MNHEY, CDR2 SVGEGT. The CDR3 spans 14 residues. The V end was cut by 2 bases, the J end by 4 bases, with 12 bases between. The CDR3 spells CASSYGTLLYEQYF. The CDR3 nucleotides are TGTGCCAGCAGTTACGGGACCTTATTATACGAGCAGTACTTC.

This clonotype was found many times. The chain joins TRBV15 to TRBJ2-3; possible D gene TRBD2, 5 bases. V lost 6 bases and J lost 2, with 12 bases in between. This CDR3 is built from 14 residues. CDR1 LNHNV and CDR2 YYDKDF come from the germline V gene (reference sequence). The CDR3: CATSTGVNTDTQYF. In DNA, the CDR3 is TGTGCCACCAGTACCGGGGTGAACACAGATACGCAGTATTTT.

There are many counts of this clonotype. J is TRBJ2-2 and V is TRBV28; D gene uncertain. The V and J ends lost 2 bases and 5 bases respectively, with 15 bases between them. The CDR3 is 16 residues long. Germline assignment: CDR1 MDHEN and CDR2 SYDVKM. In DNA form, the CDR3 reads TGTGCCAGCAGTTTAGTCCTGGTCCGAGGAACCGGGGAGCTGTTTTTT. Translating gives CASSLVLVRGTGELFF.